One and the same sample provided the 27 T cell receptor beta chains below, sequenced in a study of T cells after yellow fever vaccination (dated by TCRdb to the late 2010s). The library was generated by 5' RACE. This sample was sequenced with an Illumina HiSeq 2500. The raw public reads went through TCRdb reprocessing: fastp at Q25, MiXCR clone calling, in-frame beta chains kept. Each record represents a unique CDR3 protein, reported with the most common genes and DNA among its rows. The sample contains hundreds of thousands of distinct CDR3 sequences, 9% to 15% of them found a single time. The ten largest make up approximately 15% of the sample. In the paper's terms, the treatment or condition label means: live attenuated yellow fever vaccine strain. This sample comprised PBMCs, obtained on the day of the yellow fever booster vaccination. Source of these receptors: a man between 25 and 39 years old who received the YFV17D yellow fever vaccine.

The chain uses TRBV29-1 and TRBJ2-3; 14 positions agree with TRBD2. Germline V gene data show CDR1 as SQVTM and CDR2 as ANQGSEA. CDR3 size: 16 residues. The V and J ends lost 0 bases and 5 bases, in that order; junction bases with no gene match: 4. Here the CDR3 DNA reads TGCAGCGTTGAAGACCCGACTAGCGGGAGGGGAGATACGCAGTATTTT. This codes for CSVEDPTSGRGDTQYF.

The rearrangement links TRBV29-1 to TRBJ2-3, with 8 bases aligning to TRBD1. Unmatched junction bases numbered 9, after V lost 5 bases and J lost 2 bases. The V gene's germline CDR1 is SQVTM and CDR2 ANQGSEA. This CDR3 spans 15 amino acids. The CDR3 reads CSVTPTGGYTDTQYF. The CDR3 bases are TGCAGCGTTACTCCAACAGGGGGGTACACAGATACGCAGTATTTT.

The chain couples TRBV28 to TRBJ2-5, with 16 bases that match TRBD2. CDR1 MDHEN and CDR2 SYDVKM come from the germline V gene. The V segment lost 4 bases and the J segment 5 bases; nucleotides outside the gene matches: 10. CDR3 length: 18 amino acids. CDR3 bases: TGTGCCAGCAGTTCTCCGGGACTAGCGGGAGGGGCGTATGAGACCCAGTACTTC. Protein product: CASSSPGLAGGAYETQYF.

A few counts support this clonotype. V is TRBV2 and J is TRBJ1-1; no definite D call. There are 12 residues in the CDR3. Germline V CDR1 and CDR2: SNHLY, FYNNEI. Trimming left V 7 bases short and J 3 bases short, with 9 bases between. CDR3: CASTIADTEAFF. CDR3 nucleotides: TGTGCCAGCACGATAGCCGACACTGAAGCTTTCTTT.

A few counts support this clonotype. The rearrangement uses TRBV29-1 and TRBJ1-2; perhaps TRBD1 as D (5 bases). V dropped 4 bases and J dropped 6 bases, with 12 bases sitting between them. Per germline, CDR1 SQVTM and CDR2 ANQGSEA. The CDR3 consists of 12 residues. This CDR3 is CSVAGQGHGYTF. The CDR3 coding sequence is TGCAGCGTTGCGGGGCAGGGTCATGGCTACACCTTC.

This clonotype was recorded many times. The chain carries TRBV6-6 and TRBJ2-3; the D is unclear. CDR1 is MNHNY, CDR2 SVGAGI, per germline (reference sequence). This CDR3 region has 13 residues. The V gene lost 6 bases and the J gene lost 0 bases, with 7 bases spanning the gap. CDR3 sequence (DNA): TGTGCCAGCAGGGGTCCTAGCACAGATACGCAGTATTTT. Protein product: CASRGPSTDTQYF.

This clonotype has ten or more counts. The chain is built from TRBV5-1 and TRBJ2-1; 7 positions match TRBD2. The CDR3 spans 15 residues. CDR1 SGHRS and CDR2 YFSETQ come from the germline V gene. After removal of 1 base from V and 7 bases from J, the junction contained 8 bases not matched to a gene. The CDR3 sequence is CASSLLASGNNEQFF. DNA of the CDR3: TGCGCCAGCAGCTTGTTGGCTAGCGGAAATAATGAGCAGTTCTTC.

The chain combines TRBV7-2 with TRBJ2-7; TRBD1 matches at 7 bases. The trim removed 5 bases at V and 0 bases at J, leaving 7 bases unmatched. The CDR3 sequence is 15 residues long. CDR1 and CDR2 (germline): SGHTA, FQGNSA. CDR3 region: CASSIVGGGSYEQYF. DNA of the CDR3: TGTGCCAGCAGCATCGTAGGGGGCGGCTCCTACGAGCAGTACTTC.

This clonotype has just a few counts. The chain employs TRBV19 and TRBJ2-1; 9 bases fit TRBD2. V gave up 4 bases and J gave up 12 bases; unmatched junction bases: 4. The CDR3 consists of 12 residues. CDR1 is LNHDA, CDR2 SQIVND, per germline (reference sequence). The CDR3 spells CASSTLAGRQFF. CDR3 bases: TGTGCCAGTAGTACTCTAGCGGGACGGCAGTTCTTC.

There are a few counts of this clonotype. V gene TRBV20-1 combines with J gene TRBJ2-3; tentative D call: TRBD2 (5 bases). This CDR3 region has 15 residues. The germline V and J ends were trimmed by 2 bases and 0 bases, with 12 bases remaining between them. The V gene's germline CDR1 is DFQATT and CDR2 SNEGSKA (reference sequence). CDR3 nucleotide sequence: TGCAGTGCTAGAAATGGAGCGGCTAGCACAGATACGCAGTATTTT. It translates to CSARNGAASTDTQYF.

The V gene is TRBV5-1, the J gene TRBJ1-3, with 8 positions matching TRBD1. Trimming at V came to 3 bases and at J to 0 bases, leaving 2 bases not matched to a gene. The CDR3 runs to 15 residues. CDR1 and CDR2 from the germline V gene are SGHRS and YFSETQ. CDR3 protein: CASSSQGVSGNTIYF. The CDR3 DNA reads as TGCGCCAGCAGCTCACAGGGGGTCTCTGGAAACACCATATATTTT.

The chain has TRBV7-2 and TRBJ2-7; no reliable D call. The CDR3 has 13 residues. CDR1 is SGHTA and CDR2 is FQGNSA in the germline V gene. V was trimmed by 0 bases and J by 5 bases, leaving 8 bases between them. This chain's CDR3 is CASSLAREDEQYF. CDR3 nucleotides: TGTGCCAGCAGCTTAGCTCGCGAAGACGAGCAGTACTTC.

The chain has TRBV5-1 and TRBJ2-2; 7 bases line up with TRBD2. Germline loops: CDR1 SGHRS, CDR2 YFSETQ. The CDR3 length is 15 residues. V trimming: 0 bases; J trimming: 4 bases; junction bases outside the gene matches: 3. The chain's CDR3 is CASSLELAVTGELFF. DNA for the CDR3: TGCGCCAGCAGCTTGGAGCTAGCGGTCACCGGGGAGCTGTTTTTT.

This clonotype was seen more than once but under ten times. V and J are TRBV6-5 and TRBJ2-2; either TRBD1 or TRBD2 may supply D (6 bases each). There are 18 residues in the CDR3. Trimming left V 2 bases short and J 4 bases short, with 20 bases between. The V gene's germline CDR1 is MNHEY and CDR2 SVGAGI. The CDR3 protein is CASSYRPRTGGLTGELFF. CDR3 coding DNA: TGTGCCAGCAGTTACCGACCCCGTACTGGGGGGCTCACCGGGGAGCTGTTTTTT.

This chain uses TRBV7-2 with TRBJ2-7; D not certain. V dropped 2 bases and J dropped 6 bases, with 14 bases sitting between them. CDR1 and CDR2 (germline): SGHTA, FQGNSA. CDR3 size: 14 residues. The CDR3 is CASSLSHSSREQYF. The DNA for the CDR3 is TGTGCCAGCAGCTTAAGTCATTCGAGTCGCGAGCAGTACTTC.

Many counts were recorded for this clonotype. The chain links TRBV25-1 to TRBJ2-7; 9 nucleotides agree with TRBD1. This CDR3 spans 16 amino acids. J lost 3 bases, V lost 3 bases, and 9 bases had no gene match. Germline lookup yields CDR1 MGHDK and CDR2 SYGVNS. CDR3 sequence (DNA): TGTGCCAGCAGTGATAAGGCCGGGACAGGGATCTACGAGCAGTACTTC. Residues: CASSDKAGTGIYEQYF.

The V and J genes are TRBV7-2 and TRBJ2-3, with TRBD2 identical over 7 bases. This CDR3 spans 15 amino acids. Germline assignment: CDR1 SGHTA and CDR2 FQGNSA. J gave up 4 bases and V 5 bases, and 9 bases lay outside the gene matches. The CDR3 DNA reads as TGTGCCAGCAGCCTCGGGGCGGGGAGGGCAGATACGCAGTATTTT. Encoded protein: CASSLGAGRADTQYF.

The sample holds a few counts of this clonotype. J is TRBJ2-7 and V is TRBV20-1; the D gene is possibly TRBD2 (5 bases). Germline V lookup: CDR1 DFQATT, CDR2 SNEGSKA (reference sequence). This CDR3 is built from 14 residues. The V end lost 3 bases, the J end lost 5 bases, and 17 bases lay between the germline ends. The CDR3 loop reads CSARLSVSRDEQYF. The CDR3 DNA reads TGCAGTGCTAGGCTATCGGTCTCGAGGGACGAGCAGTACTTC.

This clonotype has at least ten counts. V gene TRBV15 combines with J gene TRBJ2-4; D possibly corresponds to TRBD2 (5 bases). CDR3 length: 18 amino acids. Between the trimmed V and J ends, which lost 0 bases and 0 bases, there was a span of 15 bases. Per the germline V gene, CDR1 is LNHNV and CDR2 is YYDKDF (reference sequence). The CDR3 DNA reads as TGTGCCACCAGCAGAGAAAGACCGGAGGCACTAGCCAAAAACATTCAGTACTTC. Translating gives CATSRERPEALAKNIQYF.

V is TRBV28 and J is TRBJ2-5; 9 nucleotides align to TRBD2. Germline-derived CDR1 and CDR2 are MDHEN and SYDVKM. Germline trimming cut 2 bases from V and 5 bases from J; bases unmatched to any gene: 12. CDR3 length equals 17 residues. The CDR3 region is CASSLLAGRGIRETQYF. The CDR3 coding sequence is TGTGCCAGCAGTTTACTAGCGGGACGCGGTATTCGGGAGACCCAGTACTTC.

This clonotype was seen a few times. The chain recombines TRBV6-6 with TRBJ2-7; D is ambiguous. Trimming removed 4 bases at V and 4 bases at J, with 8 bases between. This CDR3 spans 12 amino acids. Germline V gene data show CDR1 as MNHNY and CDR2 as SVGAGI (reference sequence). The CDR3 DNA reads as TGTGCCAGCAGTTCGTCCCAGTACGAGCAGTACTTC. This encodes CASSSSQYEQYF.

CDR3 loop: CASSDWTAGSPAHEQFF. For the CDR3, the DNA is TGCGCCAGCAGTGATTGGACAGCCGGATCCCCAGCCCATGAGCAGTTCTTC. The V gene is TRBV10-1, the J gene TRBJ2-1; possibly TRBD1 for D (6 bases). This CDR3 contains 17 residues. The V end was cut by 3 bases, the J end by 8 bases, with 23 bases between. Germline CDR1 WNHNN, CDR2 SYGVQD (reference sequence).

This clonotype was seen only a few times. This chain connects TRBV20-1 to TRBJ2-3; TRBD2 aligns across 15 bases. The germline CDR1 and CDR2 sequences are DFQATT and SNEGSKA (reference sequence). The CDR3 length is 16 residues. Trimming cost V 0 bases and J 3 bases; bases outside gene matches: 1. CDR3: CSAREGTSGGTDTQYF. The CDR3 coding sequence is TGCAGTGCTAGAGAAGGGACTAGCGGGGGGACAGATACGCAGTATTTT.

The gene calls are TRBV6-1 and TRBJ1-1, with 8 bases aligning to TRBD1. The CDR3 extends over 16 amino acids. The V gene's germline CDR1 is MNHNS and CDR2 SASEGT. V lost 3 bases, J lost 8 bases, and 14 bases stayed unmatched. The CDR3 sequence: CASSDIRDRINWEAFF. The DNA for the CDR3 is TGTGCCAGCAGTGACATCCGGGACAGGATAAATTGGGAAGCTTTCTTT.

This clonotype showed up just a few times. The V and J genes are TRBV7-6 and TRBJ2-3; 7 bases map to TRBD2. V gave up 1 base and J gave up 5 bases; unmatched junction bases: 9. Germline assignment: CDR1 SGHVS and CDR2 FNYEAQ. The CDR3 runs to 16 residues. The chain's CDR3 is CASSLGALAVQDTQYF. CDR3 bases: TGTGCCAGCAGCTTAGGGGCCCTAGCGGTTCAAGATACGCAGTATTTT.

CDR3 amino acids: CASSGQSGTRPYEQYF. The CDR3 DNA follows: TGTGCCAGCAGCGGACAATCCGGAACCCGGCCTTACGAGCAGTACTTC. The chain employs TRBV7-8 and TRBJ2-7; D possibly corresponds to TRBD1 (5 bases). V was shortened by 5 bases and J by 4 bases, with 21 bases between the two germline ends. The CDR3 is 16 amino acids. From germline, CDR1 is SGHVS and CDR2 FQNEAQ.

This clonotype has just a few counts. This sequence joins TRBV7-2 and TRBJ1-6; maybe TRBD1 (6 bases). The CDR3 is made up of 14 amino acids. Trimming stripped 3 bases from V and 10 bases from J, with 13 bases between. Germline CDR1 reads SGHTA; CDR2 reads FQGNSA. CDR3 nucleotides: TGTGCCAGCAGCTTGGGCAGGGGTCGGTCACCCCTCCACTTT. It translates to CASSLGRGRSPLHF.